The rows below give T cell receptor beta chains drawn from one sample of a study of T cell clonotyping in hematopoietic cell transplantation. The table came from immunoSEQ multiplex PCR; TCRdb's copy has only in-frame clones and leaves some out. The top ten clones hold roughly 4% of a sample with approximately 12,000 clones, nearly 90% of them seen once. The sequencing input was peripheral blood mononuclear cells. Every receptor here comes from a human donor who either received an allogeneic hematopoietic cell transplant for a myeloid malignancy or was a related donor (not recorded which). Some clones in this sample may be carry-over from other donors' samples. Each CDR3 is given with its conserved first and last residue. The D gene is left open where the match is weak. The size field is filled for only some rows; it gives once, few, many or a size class.

.	.	TRBV11-2	TRBJ2-5	TGTGCCAGCAGCTTAGCACAGATTTACCAAGAGACCCAGTACTTC	CASSLAQIYQETQYF
TRBD1	.	TRBV5-4	TRBJ1-6	TGTGCCAGCAGCCTACCCCCGACAGGGGCAAATTCACCCCTCCACTTT	CASSLPPTGANSPLHF
.	.	TRBV11-2	TRBJ2-2	TGTGCCAGCAGCCCCTCGAACACCGGGGAGCTGTTTTTT	CASSPSNTGELFF
.	.	TRBV2	TRBJ1-5	TGTGCCAGCAGCGCTGACAAGGTGGGACAGCCCCAGCATTTT	CASSADKVGQPQHF
.	.	TRBV30	TRBJ1-5	TGTGCCTGGAGTAAACAGAGCAATCAGCCCCAGCATTTT	CAWSKQSNQPQHF
.	.	TRBV7-8	TRBJ1-5	TGTGCCAGCAGCTTCTCCCTATCGGGAGCCCAGCATTTT	CASSFSLSGAQHF
.	.	TRBV7-8	TRBJ1-2	TGTGCCAGCAGCCCCTCGGGATTGGGCTATGGCTACACCTTC	CASSPSGLGYGYTF
.	.	TRBV6-5	TRBJ2-5	TGTGCCAGCAGGGGCTTCCAAGAGACCCAGTACTTC	CASRGFQETQYF
TRBD1	.	TRBV19	TRBJ1-6	TGTGCCAGTAGGCCCGGGACAGGGACGGGTTCACCCCTCCACTTT	CASRPGTGTGSPLHF
.	.	TRBV30	TRBJ1-5	TGTGCCTGGAGCCCAGGACACAGCAATCAGCCCCAGCATTTT	CAWSPGHSNQPQHF
.	.	TRBV5-1	TRBJ2-5	TGCGCCAGCAGCTCCGGCCCAGGGTACCAAGAGACCCAGTACTTC	CASSSGPGYQETQYF
.	.	TRBV29-1	TRBJ2-3	TGCAGCGTGCCTAAAATGTATGGACAGCCTGGCGCAGATACGCAGTATTTT	CSVPKMYGQPGADTQYF
TRBD1	.	TRBV4-1	TRBJ2-7	TGCGCCAGCAGCTCCCGGGTTTCGGGACAGGGGCTCTACGAGCAGTACTTC	CASSSRVSGQGLYEQYF
TRBD1	once	TRBV7-3	TRBJ2-6	TGTGCCAGCAGCTTATATGGACAGGGTACTGGGGCCAACGTCCTGACTTTC	CASSLYGQGTGANVLTF
TRBD1	.	TRBV2	TRBJ2-5	TGTGCCAGCAGTCCGGGACAGCTTAAAGAGACCCAGTACTTC	CASSPGQLKETQYF
.	.	TRBV19	TRBJ2-5	TGTGCCAGTAGTACTGTTCAGCGGGAGACCCAGTACTTC	CASSTVQRETQYF
.	.	TRBV6-5	TRBJ1-5	TGTGCCAGCGACCGGGACGGTGTTGGGCCCCAGCATTTT	CASDRDGVGPQHF
TRBD1	.	TRBV11-2	TRBJ2-2	TGTGCCAGCAGCTGGGGACAGGCTTACACCGGGGAGCTGTTTTTT	CASSWGQAYTGELFF
.	.	TRBV10-3	TRBJ1-2	TGTGCCACCGGGACCGAGGCTAACTATGGCTACACCTTC	CATGTEANYGYTF
.	.	TRBV7-3	TRBJ1-2	TGTGCCAGCAGCTTAAACCCCTCGGCAGGAGCTAACTATGGCTACACCTTC	CASSLNPSAGANYGYTF
.	.	TRBV25-1	TRBJ2-6	TGTGCCAGCACCCTGGGTGGGTCTGGGGCCAACGTCCTGACTTTC	CASTLGGSGANVLTF
.	.	TRBV19	TRBJ2-2	TGTGCCAGTAGTATAAGGGGATCGAACACCGGGGAGCTGTTTTTT	CASSIRGSNTGELFF
TRBD2	.	TRBV10-2	TRBJ2-7	TGCGCCAGCAGCTCGCGGGAGACGATCACCTACGAGCAGTACTTC	CASSSRETITYEQYF
TRBD1	.	TRBV5-6	TRBJ1-5	TGTGCCAGCAGCTCCTACAATACAGGGGGAAGGTGGCAGCCCCAGCATTTT	CASSSYNTGGRWQPQHF
.	.	TRBV2	TRBJ1-4	TGTGCCAGCAGGGCAACAGGGTTGGCTGAAAAACTGTTTTTT	CASRATGLAEKLFF
TRBD1	.	TRBV7-3	TRBJ2-3	TGTGCCAGCAGCCCCATTTCGACAGGGAGCACAGATACGCAGTATTTT	CASSPISTGSTDTQYF
.	.	TRBV10-1	TRBJ1-1	TGCGCCAGCAGTGACCTTCGGGGAGGGAACACTGAAGCTTTCTTT	CASSDLRGGNTEAFF
.	.	TRBV30	TRBJ1-4	TGTGCCTGGAGTGATTTGGGGGGGTCAACTAATGAAAAACTGTTTTTT	CAWSDLGGSTNEKLFF
.	.	TRBV7-2	TRBJ2-7	TGTGCCAGCAGCTTGCCGGGGGAGGACGAGCAGTACTTC	CASSLPGEDEQYF
.	.	TRBV6-1	TRBJ1-1	TGTGCCAGCAGTGTAAACAAGCATCAAGCTGAAGCTTTCTTT	CASSVNKHQAEAFF
.	.	TRBV9	TRBJ1-2	TGTGCCAGCAGCGTAGAACGGGCTGGCTATGGCTACACCTTC	CASSVERAGYGYTF
.	once	TRBV6-5	TRBJ1-1	TGTGCCAGCAGTTACCCTGCTGGGGGGAACACTGAAGCTTTCTTT	CASSYPAGGNTEAFF
.	.	TRBV5-4	TRBJ1-1	TGTGCCAGCAGCAAAAGGACTGAAGCTTTCTTT	CASSKRTEAFF
TRBD1	.	TRBV7-3	TRBJ1-2	TGTGCCAGCAGCCCTAACCCCGGGACAGGGCTCGGCTACACCTTC	CASSPNPGTGLGYTF
.	.	TRBV5-1	TRBJ2-6	TGCGCCAGCAGCTTGGATGGACCTAGGGGTGGCTCTGGGGCCAACGTCCTGACTTTC	CASSLDGPRGGSGANVLTF